This passage covers 27 T cell receptor beta chains from one sample sequenced in a study of T cells in Graves' hyperthyroidism and ophthalmopathy. Amplification of TCR beta CDR3 regions used RNA as the template. The study used the HTBI primer set for a first-round RT-PCR of the TCR CDR3. TCRdb ran MiXCR on the multiplex PCR reads and lists one entry per CDR3 protein. The data hold around 200,000 distinct CDR3 sequences, with around 17% observed a single time. Sequencing was carried out using blood. All receptors come from a man aged 40-49 years with Graves' hyperthyroidism.

This clonotype appeared many times. The V and J genes are TRBV7-3 and TRBJ2-3, with TRBD2 matching 9 bases. Losses at the gene ends were 4 bases for V and 4 bases for J; bases not matched to a gene: 12. CDR1 SGHTA and CDR2 FQGTGA come from the germline V gene. This CDR3 comprises 17 residues. CDR3 region: CASSSEMKRGESDTQYF. The CDR3 DNA reads TGTGCCAGCAGCTCCGAAATGAAGCGGGGGGAATCAGATACGCAGTATTTT. The whole variable domain, filled in from reference TRBV7-3 and TRBJ2-3, reads GAGVSQTPSNKVTEKGKYVELRCDPISGHTALYWYRQSLGQGPEFLIYFQGTGAADDSGLPNDRFFAVRPEGSVSTLKIQRTERGDSAVYLCASSSEMKRGESDTQYFGPGTRLTVL.

J is TRBJ1-1 and V is TRBV5-1; 8 bases match TRBD1. This CDR3 is 13 amino acids long. Germline CDR1 reads SGHRS; CDR2 reads YFSETQ. The trim removed 5 bases at V and 6 bases at J, leaving 6 bases unmatched. CDR3 bases: TGCGCCAGCAGTCCCGGACAGGGCTCTGAAGCTTTCTTT. This codes for CASSPGQGSEAFF. The variable domain in full, completed from reference TRBV5-1 and TRBJ1-1, reads KAGVTQTPRYLIKTRGQQVTLSCSPISGHRSVSWYQQTPGQGLQFLFEYFSETQRNKGNFPGRFSGRQFSNSRSEMNVSTLELGDSALYLCASSPGQGSEAFFGQGTRLTVV.

This clonotype was seen more than once but under ten times. The gene calls are TRBV5-4 and TRBJ2-1, with a weak D call TRBD2 (7 bases). Matching the DNA end better, TRBJ2-7 makes the J call doubtful. The CDR3 is made up of 15 amino acids. CDR1 is SGHNT, CDR2 YYREEE, per germline (reference sequence). The CDR3 sequence is CASSLGRGAYNEQYF. CDR3 DNA: TGTGCCAGCAGCTTGGGACGGGGGGCCTACAATGAGCAGTACTTC.

This clonotype was found many times. V and J are TRBV20-1 and TRBJ1-5; D not resolved. Deletions cut 0 bases from V and 1 base from J, with 19 bases between. The CDR3 is made up of 18 amino acids. Germline CDR1 reads DFQATT; CDR2 reads SNEGSKA (reference sequence). CDR3 coding DNA: TGCAGTGCTAGAGATCTGCCAGGACCCTTTTTAAGCAATCAGCCCCAGCATTTT. Protein sequence: CSARDLPGPFLSNQPQHF.

This clonotype appeared many times. The chain couples TRBV5-1 to TRBJ1-2, with D hard to call. CDR3 length equals 14 residues. Trimming removed 0 bases at V and 7 bases at J, with 13 bases between. Germline assignment: CDR1 SGHRS and CDR2 YFSETQ. The CDR3 DNA is TGCGCCAGCAGCTTGGGAGCAGGACCTCTTGGCTACACCTTC. This translates into CASSLGAGPLGYTF.

This clonotype was seen many times. The chain employs TRBV5-1 and TRBJ2-1; 11 positions match TRBD1. The trim removed 7 bases at V and 3 bases at J, leaving 6 bases unmatched. The CDR3 sequence is 15 residues long. Germline CDR1 and CDR2: SGHRS and YFSETQ. CDR3 bases: TGCGCCAGCGGCACTGGGACAGGGGGCTACAATGAGCAGTTCTTC. Translated, it gives CASGTGTGGYNEQFF.

This clonotype has ten or more counts. The chain links TRBV7-9 to TRBJ2-1, with TRBD2 identical over 7 bases. Germline CDR1 reads SEHNR; CDR2 reads FQNEAQ (reference sequence). This CDR3 region has 11 residues. V lost 6 bases and J lost 9; bases outside the gene matches: 2. The CDR3, as DNA: TGTGCCAGCAGTACGGGGGGTGAGCAGTTCTTC. This gives the protein CASSTGGEQFF.

DNA for the CDR3: TGTGCCAGCAGCGTTCGGGGGAGCTCCTATAATTCACCCCTCCACTTT. This gives the protein CASSVRGSSYNSPLHF. The chain has TRBV7-2 and TRBJ1-6, with D possibly matching TRBD1 (5 bases). Per germline, CDR1 SGHTA and CDR2 FQGNSA. CDR3 length: 16 residues. Trimming shortened V by 5 bases and J by 0 bases, and 11 bases separated the two germline ends.

This clonotype was counted ten times or more. This chain links TRBV12-3 or TRBV12-4 with TRBJ2-5; D is ambiguous. This CDR3 is built from 15 residues. V dropped 3 bases and J dropped 1 base, with 12 bases sitting between them. In nucleotides, the CDR3 is TGTGCCAGCAGTTTCCGGCCAAATCCCCAAGAGACCCAGTACTTC. It encodes CASSFRPNPQETQYF.

This clonotype appeared many times. V is TRBV27 and J is TRBJ1-2; weak D call: TRBD1 (5 bases). Trimming pared 5 bases from V and 6 bases from J, leaving 16 bases between. This CDR3 is 14 amino acids long. CDR1 is MNHEY and CDR2 is SMNVEV in the germline V gene (reference sequence). CDR3 nucleotides: TGTGCCAGCAGTATCCACATGGGGGATGATGGCTACACCTTC. Translated, it gives CASSIHMGDDGYTF.

V gene TRBV19 combines with J gene TRBJ1-2; 8 bases align to TRBD1. Germline CDR1 reads LNHDA; CDR2 reads SQIVND (reference sequence). The ends lost 4 bases at V and 4 bases at J; junction bases unmatched: 8. The CDR3 totals 15 residues. CDR3 sequence: CASSSTGTGAYGYTF. CDR3 DNA: TGTGCCAGTAGTAGTACCGGGACAGGCGCCTATGGCTACACCTTC.

This clonotype was seen repeatedly, ten times or more. The chain has TRBV28 and TRBJ2-2; D gene ambiguous. This CDR3 has 13 amino acids. Germline V lookup: CDR1 MDHEN, CDR2 SYDVKM. Trimming stripped 6 bases from V and 7 bases from J, with 12 bases between. DNA for the CDR3: TGTGCCAGCAGCTCAGAATATCACGGGGAGCTGTTTTTT. Residues: CASSSEYHGELFF. The full variable domain, its missing parts supplied by reference TRBV28 and TRBJ2-2, is DVKVTQSSRYLVKRTGEKVFLECVQDMDHENMFWYRQDPGLGLRLIYFSYDVKMKEKGDIPEGYSVSREKKERFSLILESASTNQTSMYLCASSSEYHGELFFGEGSRLTVL.

This clonotype was recorded at least ten times. The CDR3: CASSFQTAGGTEAFF. CDR3 DNA sequence: TGTGCCAGCAGCTTTCAGACCGCAGGGGGCACTGAAGCTTTCTTT. The gene calls are TRBV7-2 and TRBJ1-1, with 7 bases matching TRBD1. The CDR3 runs 15 residues. The ends lost 3 bases at V and 4 bases at J; junction bases unmatched: 8. CDR1 and CDR2 (germline): SGHTA, FQGNSA.

There are many counts of this clonotype. The J gene is TRBJ1-1, the V gene TRBV18, with D possibly matching TRBD1 (5 bases). The CDR3 extends over 13 amino acids. V lost 10 bases to trimming and J lost 3 bases, with 15 bases between them. From germline, CDR1 is KGHSH and CDR2 LQKENI. CDR3 loop: CATQLDTYTEAFF. Here the CDR3 DNA reads TGTGCCACCCAGCTGGACACGTACACTGAAGCTTTCTTT.

This clonotype has at least ten counts. The rearrangement joins TRBV12-3 or TRBV12-4 to TRBJ1-2, with D maybe TRBD1 (5 bases). The CDR3 has 12 residues. Trimming removed 5 bases at V and 4 bases at J, with 8 bases between. CDR3 bases: TGTGCCAGCAGTGTAGGGGCCTATGGCTACACCTTC. Protein product: CASSVGAYGYTF.

This clonotype was detected ten times or more. The chain has TRBV7-6 and TRBJ2-1; D might be TRBD2 (5 bases). The V end lost 0 bases, the J end lost 5 bases, and 11 bases lay between the germline ends. Germline CDR1 and CDR2: SGHVS and FNYEAQ. This CDR3 is 15 amino acids long. The CDR3 spells CASSLAEADNNEQFF. The CDR3 DNA follows: TGTGCCAGCAGCTTAGCGGAGGCAGATAACAATGAGCAGTTCTTC.

The CDR3 bases are TGTGCCAGCAGCGCCGACAGGGAGGGCTACGAGCAGTACTTC. This codes for CASSADREGYEQYF. The chain carries TRBV9 and TRBJ2-7, with D perhaps being TRBD1 or TRBD2 (7 bases each). Germline CDR1 reads SGDLS; CDR2 reads YYNGEE. V dropped 3 bases and J dropped 3 bases, with 13 bases sitting between them. This CDR3 is built from 14 residues.

In this sample, this clonotype turned up a few times. This sequence joins TRBV6-1 and TRBJ1-6; a weak D match, TRBD1 (5 bases). From germline, CDR1 is MNHNS and CDR2 SASEGT. The germline V and J ends were trimmed by 3 bases and 14 bases, with 23 bases remaining between them. The CDR3 consists of 16 residues. The chain's CDR3 is CASSETGGGGLRSLHF. The CDR3 DNA reads as TGTGCCAGCAGTGAGACGGGGGGGGGGGGACTCCGGTCCCTCCACTTT.

This clonotype was recorded many times. J is TRBJ2-2 and V is TRBV2, with TRBD1 matching 12 bases. Per germline, CDR1 SNHLY and CDR2 FYNNEI. The CDR3 contains 15 residues. With 5 bases clipped from V and 7 bases from J, the junction kept 5 bases outside the gene matches. In DNA form, the CDR3 reads TGTGCCAGCAGTAGGGACAGGGGGCGAGGCGGGGAGCTGTTTTTT. As protein: CASSRDRGRGGELFF.

The chain carries TRBV9 and TRBJ2-3; 7 bases fit TRBD2. The CDR3 extends over 16 amino acids. With V trimmed by 4 bases and J by 2 bases, 10 bases remained unmatched. Germline V lookup: CDR1 SGDLS, CDR2 YYNGEE. The CDR3 here is CASSPSGTTFTDTQYF. CDR3 coding DNA: TGTGCCAGCAGCCCGTCTGGGACTACCTTCACAGATACGCAGTATTTT.

The chain has TRBV2 and TRBJ1-2; D unclear. The CDR3 is made up of 11 amino acids. Germline V gene lookup returns CDR1 SNHLY and CDR2 FYNNEI. Trimming stripped 7 bases from V and 4 bases from J, with 7 bases between. In DNA form, the CDR3 reads TGTGCCAGCAAACAGTTCTATGGCTACACCTTC. Encoded protein: CASKQFYGYTF.

This clonotype has at least ten counts. The gene calls are TRBV4-2 and TRBJ2-1; 10 bases fit TRBD1. With V trimmed by 0 bases and J by 2 bases, 4 bases remained unmatched. The CDR3 spans 17 residues. CDR1 and CDR2 from the germline V gene are LGHNA and YNFKEQ. The CDR3 region has the DNA TGTGCCAGCAGCCAAGATGGGACAGGGGAGGCCTACAATGAGCAGTTCTTC. Translated: CASSQDGTGEAYNEQFF.

This clonotype came up many times. The chain employs TRBV3-1 and TRBJ2-7; maybe TRBD1 (6 bases). CDR3 length: 16 residues. V lost 4 bases and J lost 0, with 16 bases in between. Germline CDR1 LGHDT, CDR2 YNNKEL (reference sequence). In DNA, the CDR3 is TGTGCCAGCAGCCGAGAGGACAGTTCAATCTCCTACGAGCAGTACTTC. Its translation is CASSREDSSISYEQYF.

On this clonotype: A much larger clone lies a single base off, so this may be a read error. This CDR3 is CASSLDGSSQPQHF. The CDR3 DNA sequence: TGTGCCAGCAGCTTAGATGGGAGCAGTCAGCCCCAGCATTTT. The chain uses TRBV7-9 and TRBJ1-5; D unclear. The germline V gene encodes CDR1 SEHNR and CDR2 FQNEAQ (reference sequence). This CDR3 has 14 residues.

In this sample, this clonotype turned up many times. The CDR3 DNA is TGCAGTGCTACAATTACCAGGAGACCCTACGAGCAGTACTTC. It is translated as CSATITRRPYEQYF. The chain is built from TRBV20-1 and TRBJ2-7; D remains ambiguous. The CDR3 has 14 amino acids. The ends were cut back, 4 bases at V and 2 bases at J, with 15 bases in the middle. Germline lookup yields CDR1 DFQATT and CDR2 SNEGSKA (reference sequence).

There are a few counts of this clonotype. This chain links TRBV20-1 with TRBJ2-3; no clear D gene. The CDR3 is 12 amino acids. Trimming stripped 3 bases from V and 5 bases from J, with 9 bases between. CDR1 is DFQATT and CDR2 is SNEGSKA in the germline V gene (reference sequence). CDR3 DNA: TGCAGTGCTAGGACCGCCGGAGATACGCAGTATTTT. This sequence encodes CSARTAGDTQYF.

This chain links TRBV7-3 with TRBJ2-1, with TRBD2 identical over 14 bases. From germline, CDR1 is SGHTA and CDR2 FQGTGA. With V trimmed by 5 bases and J by 9 bases, 6 bases remained unmatched. The CDR3 is 15 amino acids. This CDR3 is CASSRLAGGPREQFF. Here the CDR3 DNA reads TGTGCCAGCAGCCGACTAGCGGGGGGGCCCCGTGAGCAGTTCTTC.